What follows are 9 T cell receptor beta chains derived from one specimen sequenced in a study of cytomegalovirus exposure and HLA in healthy donors. This PCR relied on a set of 60 Vbeta primers and 13 Jbeta primers. The protocol was immunoSEQ multiplex PCR, while the TCRdb copy is restricted to in-frame clones and leaves out a portion. The sample lists some 120,000 clones; about three quarters were seen once. Sequencing was done on a sample of PBMCs. Receptor source: a woman in her thirties or forties in good health and CMV-seropositive.

The chain carries TRBV9 and TRBJ1-3; TRBD1 agrees at 11 bases. V lost 4 bases to trimming and J lost 4 bases; unmatched junction nucleotides: 4. The CDR3 consists of 15 residues. From germline, CDR1 is SGDLS and CDR2 YYNGEE. The CDR3 sequence is CASSLGTGGGNTIYF. In DNA form, the CDR3 reads TGTGCCAGCAGCCTTGGGACAGGGGGAGGAAACACCATATATTTT.

This chain connects TRBV5-1 to TRBJ2-7; 7 nucleotides line up with TRBD1. The CDR3 contains 15 residues. Germline V gives CDR1 SGHRS, CDR2 YFSETQ. The V gene end was trimmed by 1 base and the J gene end by 2 bases; junction bases not matched to a gene: 6. As DNA, the CDR3 is TGCGCCAGCAGCTTGACGACAGGGAGCCCCTACGAGCAGTACTTC. It codes for CASSLTTGSPYEQYF.

This rearrangement joins TRBV7-9 to TRBJ1-2; 7 bases line up with TRBD1. CDR1 and CDR2 (germline): SEHNR, FQNEAQ (reference sequence). The ends lost 5 bases at V and 6 bases at J; junction bases unmatched: 6. The CDR3 contains 13 residues. CDR3 sequence: CASSEDRDDGYTF. The CDR3 nucleotides read TGTGCCAGCAGCGAAGACAGGGATGATGGCTACACCTTC.

The table lists this clone with a few counts. The gene calls are TRBV25-1 and TRBJ2-3, with TRBD1 identical over 7 bases. Unmatched junction bases numbered 10, after V lost 2 bases and J lost 5 bases. Germline V gives CDR1 MGHDK, CDR2 SYGVNS. The CDR3 consists of 16 residues. The CDR3 nucleotides read TGTGCCAGCAGTGAAGTACAGGGGCTAGTGGGAGATACGCAGTATTTT. It is translated as CASSEVQGLVGDTQYF.

This clone was detected once. The chain has TRBV6-4 and TRBJ1-2; 9 nucleotides match TRBD1. The CDR3 covers 16 residues. With 3 bases clipped from V and 2 bases from J, the junction kept 7 bases outside the gene matches. Germline V lookup: CDR1 MRHNA, CDR2 SNTAGT. Here the CDR3 reads CASSEIPGQGNYGYTF. The CDR3 region has the DNA TGTGCCAGCAGTGAGATCCCGGGACAGGGAAACTATGGCTACACCTTC.

This clone showed up just a few times. The chain joins TRBV2 to TRBJ1-1, with 7 bases aligning to TRBD1. The junction had 7 bases not matched to a gene; V was cut back by 5 bases and J by 1 base. The length of the CDR3 is 15 residues. Germline V gives CDR1 SNHLY, CDR2 FYNNEI. The CDR3 protein is CASSKDRDGNTEAFF. For the CDR3, the DNA is TGTGCCAGCAGTAAAGACAGGGATGGGAACACTGAAGCTTTCTTT.

The CDR3 DNA sequence: TGCAGCGCTCAGACAGGGTCCACTGAAGCTTTCTTT. It codes for CSAQTGSTEAFF. The rearrangement joins TRBV29-1 to TRBJ1-1, with 7 bases identical to TRBD1. The CDR3 is made up of 12 amino acids. Germline V gene lookup returns CDR1 SQVTM and CDR2 ANQGSEA. Trimming took 7 bases from V and 4 from J; bases not matched to a gene: 6. The variable domain in full, completed from reference TRBV29-1 and TRBJ1-1, reads SAVISQKPSRDICQRGTSLTIQCQVDSQVTMMFWYRQQPGQSLTLIATANQGSEATYESGFVIDKFPISRPNLTFSTLTVSNMSPEDSSIYLCSAQTGSTEAFFGQGTRLTVV.

This chain connects TRBV7-3 to TRBJ2-2; 8 nucleotides agree with TRBD2. After removal of 5 bases from V and 3 bases from J, the junction contained 2 bases not matched to a gene. Germline V gene lookup returns CDR1 SGHTA and CDR2 FQGTGA. The CDR3 covers 14 residues. The CDR3 spells CASSLSGDTGELFF. In DNA form, the CDR3 reads TGTGCCAGCAGCCTTAGCGGGGACACCGGGGAGCTGTTTTTT.

The chain has TRBV7-2 and TRBJ1-6, with 10 nucleotides matching TRBD1. The CDR3 loop spans 16 amino acids. The ends lost 1 base at V and 6 bases at J; junction bases unmatched: 3. Germline V lookup: CDR1 SGHTA, CDR2 FQGNSA. CDR3 region: CASSLVGTGVNSPLHF. Here the CDR3 DNA reads TGTGCCAGCAGCTTAGTAGGGACAGGGGTTAATTCACCCCTCCACTTT. The whole variable domain, remainder taken from reference TRBV7-2 and TRBJ1-6, is GAGVSQSPSNKVTEKGKDVELRCDPISGHTALYWYRQSLGQGLEFLIYFQGNSAPDKSGLPSDRFSAERTGGSVSTLTIQRTQQEDSAVYLCASSLVGTGVNSPLHFGNGTRLTVT.